This T cell receptor beta chain was observed in a study of blood T cell repertoires in COVID-19. This CDR3 comprises 18 residues. Per germline, CDR1 LGHNA and CDR2 YSLEER. Trimming took 1 base from V and 0 from J, leaving 13 bases between them. The method was immunoSEQ multiplex PCR; TCRdb's version includes in-frame clones alone and lacks a portion of them. The sample carries 200,000 to 250,000 clones, roughly nine tenths recorded once. The V and J genes are TRBV4-3 and TRBJ1-6, with D unresolved. The sample was PBMCs or T cells enriched from blood (not recorded which). The clonotype originates from a woman in her fifties or sixties in a cohort exposed to, infected with or recovered from COVID-19 (not recorded which). Here the CDR3 reads CASSQVGPPNSYNSPLHF. DNA of the CDR3: TGCGCCAGCAGCCAAGTTGGGCCGCCCAACTCCTATAATTCACCCCTCCACTTT.